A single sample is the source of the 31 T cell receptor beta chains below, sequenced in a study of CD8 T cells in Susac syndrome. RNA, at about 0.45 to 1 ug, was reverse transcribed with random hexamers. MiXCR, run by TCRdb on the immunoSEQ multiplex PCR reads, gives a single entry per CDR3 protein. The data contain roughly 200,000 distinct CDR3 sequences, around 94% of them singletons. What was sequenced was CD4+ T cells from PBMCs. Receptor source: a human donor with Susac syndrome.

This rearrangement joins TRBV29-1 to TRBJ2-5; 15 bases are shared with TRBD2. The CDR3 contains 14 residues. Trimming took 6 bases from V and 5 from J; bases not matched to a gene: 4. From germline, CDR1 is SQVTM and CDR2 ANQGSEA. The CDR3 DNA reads TGCAGCGTCCGGACTAGCGGGAGGGTGGAGACCCAGTACTTC. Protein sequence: CSVRTSGRVETQYF.

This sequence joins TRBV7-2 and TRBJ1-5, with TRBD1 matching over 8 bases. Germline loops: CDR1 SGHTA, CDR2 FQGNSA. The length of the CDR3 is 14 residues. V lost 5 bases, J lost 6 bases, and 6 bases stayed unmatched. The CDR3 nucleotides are TGTGCCAGCAGCATTGACAGGGGTGGTCAGCCCCAGCATTTT. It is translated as CASSIDRGGQPQHF.

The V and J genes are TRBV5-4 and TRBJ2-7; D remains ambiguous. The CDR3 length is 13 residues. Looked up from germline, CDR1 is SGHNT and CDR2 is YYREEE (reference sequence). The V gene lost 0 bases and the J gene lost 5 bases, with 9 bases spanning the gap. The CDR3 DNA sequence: TGTGCCAGCAGCTTGGACAGTTGGGACGAGCAGTACTTC. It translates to CASSLDSWDEQYF.

In DNA form, the CDR3 reads TGTGCCAGCTCAACTAGCGGGAGAACCTACGAGCAGTACTTC. Encoded protein: CASSTSGRTYEQYF. V is TRBV18 and J is TRBJ2-7, with TRBD2 matching over 11 bases. The CDR3 has 14 residues. Unmatched junction bases numbered 2, after V lost 5 bases and J lost 2 bases. Germline CDR1 and CDR2: KGHSH and LQKENI.

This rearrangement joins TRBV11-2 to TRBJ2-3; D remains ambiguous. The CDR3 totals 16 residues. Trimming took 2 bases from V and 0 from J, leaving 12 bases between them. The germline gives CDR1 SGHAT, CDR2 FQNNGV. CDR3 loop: CASSLSPASSTDTQYF. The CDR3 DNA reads TGTGCCAGCAGCTTATCTCCAGCTTCTAGCACAGATACGCAGTATTTT.

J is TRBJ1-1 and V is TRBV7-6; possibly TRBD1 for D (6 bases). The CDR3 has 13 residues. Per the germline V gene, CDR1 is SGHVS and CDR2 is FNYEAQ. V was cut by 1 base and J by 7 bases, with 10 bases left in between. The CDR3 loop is CASSLDRDNEAFF. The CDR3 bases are TGTGCCAGCAGCTTAGACAGGGATAATGAAGCTTTCTTT.

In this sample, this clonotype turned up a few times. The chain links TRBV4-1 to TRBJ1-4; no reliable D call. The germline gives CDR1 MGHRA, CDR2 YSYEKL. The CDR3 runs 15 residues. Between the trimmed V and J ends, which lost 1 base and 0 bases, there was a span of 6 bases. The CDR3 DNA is TGCGCCAGCAGCCAAGCCGGAGCAACTAATGAAAAACTGTTTTTT. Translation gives CASSQAGATNEKLFF.

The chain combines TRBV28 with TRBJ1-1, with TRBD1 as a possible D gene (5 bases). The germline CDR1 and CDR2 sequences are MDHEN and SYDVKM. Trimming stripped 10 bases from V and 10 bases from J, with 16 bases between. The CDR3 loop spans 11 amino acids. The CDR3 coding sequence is TGTGCCACCAACCGGGGCGCTGGAGCTTTCTTT. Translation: CATNRGAGAFF. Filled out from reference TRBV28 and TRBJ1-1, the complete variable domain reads DVKVTQSSRYLVKRTGEKVFLECVQDMDHENMFWYRQDPGLGLRLIYFSYDVKMKEKGDIPEGYSVSREKKERFSLILESASTNQTSMYLCATNRGAGAFFGQGTRLTVV.

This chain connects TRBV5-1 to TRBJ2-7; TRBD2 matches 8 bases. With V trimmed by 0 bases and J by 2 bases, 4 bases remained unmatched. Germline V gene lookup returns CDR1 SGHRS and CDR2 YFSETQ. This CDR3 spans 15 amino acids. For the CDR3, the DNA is TGCGCCAGCAGCTTGGCGGGGGGGGACCCCTACGAGCAGTACTTC. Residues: CASSLAGGDPYEQYF.

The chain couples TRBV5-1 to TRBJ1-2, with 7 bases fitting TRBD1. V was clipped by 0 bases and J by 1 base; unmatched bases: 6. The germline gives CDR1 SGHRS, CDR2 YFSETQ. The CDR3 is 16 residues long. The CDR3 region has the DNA TGCGCCAGCAGCTTGGATGGGGACAGCAATAACTATGGCTACACCTTC. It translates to CASSLDGDSNNYGYTF.

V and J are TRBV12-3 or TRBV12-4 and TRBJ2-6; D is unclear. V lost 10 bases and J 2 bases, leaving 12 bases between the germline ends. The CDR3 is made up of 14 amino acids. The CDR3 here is CAIQNSPGANVLTF. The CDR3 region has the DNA TGTGCCATCCAAAACTCCCCTGGGGCCAACGTCCTGACTTTC.

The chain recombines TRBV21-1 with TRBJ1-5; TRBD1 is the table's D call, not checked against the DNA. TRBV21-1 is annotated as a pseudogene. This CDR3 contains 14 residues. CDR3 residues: CAPIPSQYNQPQHF. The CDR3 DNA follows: TGTGCCCCGATCCCGTCACAGTACAATCAGCCCCAGCATTTT.

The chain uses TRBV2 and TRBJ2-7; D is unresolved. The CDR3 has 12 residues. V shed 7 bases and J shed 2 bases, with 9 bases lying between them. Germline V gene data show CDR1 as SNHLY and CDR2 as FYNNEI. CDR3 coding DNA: TGTGCCAGCATGGAGACTGCCTACGAGCAGTACTTC. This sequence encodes CASMETAYEQYF. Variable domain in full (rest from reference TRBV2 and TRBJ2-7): EPEVTQTPSHQVTQMGQEVILRCVPISNHLYFYWYRQILGQKVEFLVSFYNNEISEKSEIFDDQFSVERPDGSNFTLKIRSTKLEDSAMYFCASMETAYEQYFGPGTRLTVT.

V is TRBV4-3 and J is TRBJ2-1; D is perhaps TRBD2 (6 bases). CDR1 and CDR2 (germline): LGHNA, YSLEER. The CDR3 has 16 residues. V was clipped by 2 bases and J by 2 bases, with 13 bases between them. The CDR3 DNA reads TGCGCCAGCAGCCAACCTTGGAGGGACCCCTACAATGAGCAGTTCTTC. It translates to CASSQPWRDPYNEQFF.

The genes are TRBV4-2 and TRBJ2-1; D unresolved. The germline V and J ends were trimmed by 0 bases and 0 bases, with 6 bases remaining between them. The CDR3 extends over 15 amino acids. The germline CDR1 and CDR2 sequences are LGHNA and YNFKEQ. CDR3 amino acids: CASSQDWASYNEQFF. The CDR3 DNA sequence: TGTGCCAGCAGCCAAGACTGGGCCTCCTACAATGAGCAGTTCTTC.

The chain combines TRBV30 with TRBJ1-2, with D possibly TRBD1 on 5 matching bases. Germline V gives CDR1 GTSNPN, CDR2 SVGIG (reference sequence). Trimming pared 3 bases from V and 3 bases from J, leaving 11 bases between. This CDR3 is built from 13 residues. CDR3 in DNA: TGTGCCTGGAGGCTCGGGGGGGACTATGGCTACACCTTC. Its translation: CAWRLGGDYGYTF.

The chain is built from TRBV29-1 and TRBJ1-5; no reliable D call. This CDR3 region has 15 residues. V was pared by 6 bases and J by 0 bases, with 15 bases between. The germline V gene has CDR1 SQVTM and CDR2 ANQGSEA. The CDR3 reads CSVVFGSYSNQPQHF. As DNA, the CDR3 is TGCAGCGTGGTTTTTGGCAGCTATAGCAATCAGCCCCAGCATTTT. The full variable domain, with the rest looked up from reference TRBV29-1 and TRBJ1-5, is SAVISQKPSRDICQRGTSLTIQCQVDSQVTMMFWYRQQPGQSLTLIATANQGSEATYESGFVIDKFPISRPNLTFSTLTVSNMSPEDSSIYLCSVVFGSYSNQPQHFGDGTRLSIL.

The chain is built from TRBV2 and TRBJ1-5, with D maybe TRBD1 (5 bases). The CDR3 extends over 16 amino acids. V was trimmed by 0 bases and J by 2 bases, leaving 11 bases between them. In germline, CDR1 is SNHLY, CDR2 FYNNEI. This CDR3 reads CASSEAMARGNQPQHF. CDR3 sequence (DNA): TGTGCCAGCAGTGAAGCAATGGCCAGGGGCAATCAGCCCCAGCATTTT.

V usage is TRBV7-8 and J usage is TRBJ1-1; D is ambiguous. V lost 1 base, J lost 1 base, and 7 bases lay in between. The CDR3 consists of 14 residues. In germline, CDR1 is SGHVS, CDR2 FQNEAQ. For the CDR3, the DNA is TGTGCCAGCAGCTTAGTGACGAAGAACACTGAAGCTTTCTTT. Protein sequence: CASSLVTKNTEAFF.

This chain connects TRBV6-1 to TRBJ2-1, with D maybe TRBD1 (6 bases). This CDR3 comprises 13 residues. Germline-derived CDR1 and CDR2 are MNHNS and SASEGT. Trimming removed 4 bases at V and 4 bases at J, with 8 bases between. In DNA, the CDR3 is TGTGCCAGCAGTGGACAGGCATACAATGAGCAGTTCTTC. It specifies CASSGQAYNEQFF.

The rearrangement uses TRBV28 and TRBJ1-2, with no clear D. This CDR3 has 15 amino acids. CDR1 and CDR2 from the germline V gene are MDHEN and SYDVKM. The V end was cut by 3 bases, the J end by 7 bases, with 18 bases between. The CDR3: CASSFLLGEWGGYTF. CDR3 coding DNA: TGTGCCAGCAGTTTCCTCCTCGGAGAATGGGGTGGCTACACCTTC.

CDR3 in DNA: TGTGCCTGGAGTGTACAGGACGGGGTCTATGGCTACACCTTC. Residues: CAWSVQDGVYGYTF. This chain links TRBV30 with TRBJ1-2; tentative D call: TRBD1 (5 bases). This CDR3 is 14 amino acids long. V shed 0 bases and J shed 4 bases, with 12 bases lying between them. Germline CDR1 is GTSNPN and CDR2 is SVGIG (reference sequence).

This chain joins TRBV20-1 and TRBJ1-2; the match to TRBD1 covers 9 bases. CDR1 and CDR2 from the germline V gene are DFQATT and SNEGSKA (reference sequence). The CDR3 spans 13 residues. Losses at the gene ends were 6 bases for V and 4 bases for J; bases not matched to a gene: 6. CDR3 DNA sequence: TGCAGTGCGGACAGGGGACGGGGCTATGGCTACACCTTC. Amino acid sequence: CSADRGRGYGYTF.

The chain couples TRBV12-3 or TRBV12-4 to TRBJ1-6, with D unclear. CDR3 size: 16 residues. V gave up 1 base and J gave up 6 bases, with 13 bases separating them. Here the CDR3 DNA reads TGTGCCAGCAGTTTAGGGGTCGATCGGGGTAATTCACCCCTCCACTTT. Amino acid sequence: CASSLGVDRGNSPLHF.

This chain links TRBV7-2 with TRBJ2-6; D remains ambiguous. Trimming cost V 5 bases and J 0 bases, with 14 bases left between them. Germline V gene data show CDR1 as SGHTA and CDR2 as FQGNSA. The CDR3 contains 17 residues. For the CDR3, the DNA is TGTGCCAGCAGCGTCAGACCGGGTTACTCTGGGGCCAACGTCCTGACTTTC. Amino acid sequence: CASSVRPGYSGANVLTF. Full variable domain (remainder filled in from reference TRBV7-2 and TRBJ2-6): GAGVSQSPSNKVTEKGKDVELRCDPISGHTALYWYRQSLGQGLEFLIYFQGNSAPDKSGLPSDRFSAERTGGSVSTLTIQRTQQEDSAVYLCASSVRPGYSGANVLTFGAGSRLTVL.

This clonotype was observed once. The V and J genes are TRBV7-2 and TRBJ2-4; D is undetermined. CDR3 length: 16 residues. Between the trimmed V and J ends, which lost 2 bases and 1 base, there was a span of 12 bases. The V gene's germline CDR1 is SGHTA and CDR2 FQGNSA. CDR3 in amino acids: CASSLRPPRAKNIQYF. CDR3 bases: TGTGCCAGCAGCTTAAGACCCCCGAGGGCCAAAAACATTCAGTACTTC.

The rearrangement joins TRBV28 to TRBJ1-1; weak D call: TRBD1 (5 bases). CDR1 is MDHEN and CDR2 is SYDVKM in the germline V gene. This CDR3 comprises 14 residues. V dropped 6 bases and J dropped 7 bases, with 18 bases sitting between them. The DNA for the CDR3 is TGTGCCAGCAGCCCCGATGGGGGGTACGGTGAAGCTTTCTTT. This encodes CASSPDGGYGEAFF.

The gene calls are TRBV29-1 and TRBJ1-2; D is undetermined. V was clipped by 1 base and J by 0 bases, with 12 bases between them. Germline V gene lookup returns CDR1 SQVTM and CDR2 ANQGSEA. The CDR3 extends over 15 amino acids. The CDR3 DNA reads TGCAGCGTTGAAGGTGGTGGCACAGCTAACTATGGCTACACCTTC. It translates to CSVEGGGTANYGYTF.

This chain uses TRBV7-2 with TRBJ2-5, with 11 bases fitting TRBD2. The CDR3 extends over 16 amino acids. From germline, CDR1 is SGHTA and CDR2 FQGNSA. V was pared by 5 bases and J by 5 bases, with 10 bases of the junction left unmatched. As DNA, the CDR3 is TGTGCCAGCAGCCGAGATAGCGGGGGGGTCTGGGAGACCCAGTACTTC. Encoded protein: CASSRDSGGVWETQYF.

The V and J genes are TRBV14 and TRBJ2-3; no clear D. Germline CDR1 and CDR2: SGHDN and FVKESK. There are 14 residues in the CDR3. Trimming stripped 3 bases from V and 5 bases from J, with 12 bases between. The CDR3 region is CASSHIDDVDTQYF. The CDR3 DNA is TGTGCCAGCAGCCACATTGACGATGTAGATACGCAGTATTTT.

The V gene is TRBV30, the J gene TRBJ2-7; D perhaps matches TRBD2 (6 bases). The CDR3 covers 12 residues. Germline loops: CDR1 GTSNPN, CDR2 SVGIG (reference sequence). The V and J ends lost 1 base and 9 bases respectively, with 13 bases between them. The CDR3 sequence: CAWSASGPGQYF. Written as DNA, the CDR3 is TGTGCCTGGAGTGCCAGCGGGCCGGGGCAGTACTTC.